Following are 30 T cell receptor beta chains from one sample sequenced in a study of T cell changes during pregnancy in multiple sclerosis. Data came from immunoSEQ multiplex PCR; TCRdb stores just in-frame clones and leaves some out. Here the sample spans about 69,000 clones, 92% being singletons. The material sequenced was peripheral blood, taken in the third trimester of pregnancy. The receptors derive from a female donor in good health, enrolled as a control in a pregnancy study.

The CDR3 coding sequence is TGTGCCAGCAGCGTAGGGGGGACAAAAACCAACTATGGCTACACCTTC. Translation gives CASSVGGTKTNYGYTF. V and J are TRBV9 and TRBJ1-2, with D perhaps matching TRBD1 (6 bases). CDR1 is SGDLS, CDR2 YYNGEE, per germline. With 0 bases removed from V and 2 bases from J, the gap between germline ends came to 14 bases. The CDR3 contains 16 residues.

This clone has only a few counts. This rearrangement joins TRBV19 to TRBJ1-5; D may be TRBD1 (6 bases). V dropped 0 bases and J dropped 7 bases, with 13 bases sitting between them. Germline CDR1 reads LNHDA; CDR2 reads SQIVND (reference sequence). This CDR3 contains 15 residues. The CDR3 coding sequence is TGTGCCAGTAGTATAGATCATAGGGGGTGGCAGCCCCAGCATTTT. This codes for CASSIDHRGWQPQHF.

The V call is TRBV10-3, the J call TRBJ2-2; tentative D call: TRBD1 (5 bases). The germline V gene has CDR1 ENHRY and CDR2 SYGVKD. CDR3 length: 14 residues. With 4 bases removed from V and 4 bases from J, the gap between germline ends came to 10 bases. CDR3 protein: CAISAPQVTGELFF. The CDR3 DNA follows: TGTGCCATCAGTGCCCCACAGGTCACCGGGGAGCTGTTTTTT.

V and J are TRBV5-5 and TRBJ1-1; 10 nucleotides line up with TRBD1. CDR1 and CDR2 (germline): SGHKS, YYEKEE (reference sequence). After removal of 4 bases from V and 11 bases from J, the junction contained 11 bases not matched to a gene. There are 14 residues in the CDR3. CDR3 sequence: CASSPRDRGSSAFF. In nucleotides, the CDR3 is TGTGCCAGCAGCCCCCGGGACAGGGGATCCTCGGCTTTCTTT.

This sequence joins TRBV21-1 and TRBJ2-2; the listed D gene, TRBD2, was not tested against the DNA. TRBV21-1 constitutes a pseudogene. The CDR3 runs 14 residues. The CDR3 sequence is CASTRDPNTGELFF. CDR3 sequence (DNA): TGTGCCAGCACGAGGGATCCGAACACCGGGGAGCTGTTTTTT.

The chain combines TRBV29-1 with TRBJ2-7; 11 bases map to TRBD2. The CDR3 totals 13 residues. J lost 5 bases, V lost 6 bases, and 6 bases had no gene match. CDR1 and CDR2 (germline): SQVTM, ANQGSEA. The CDR3 sequence: CSVAWGLADEQYF. The CDR3 nucleotides read TGCAGCGTGGCTTGGGGACTAGCGGACGAGCAGTACTTC.

V is TRBV4-1 and J is TRBJ1-2, with D perhaps matching TRBD1 (5 bases). This CDR3 comprises 15 residues. Germline V lookup: CDR1 MGHRA, CDR2 YSYEKL. V was cut by 0 bases and J by 3 bases, with 11 bases left in between. The CDR3 DNA is TGCGCCAGCAGCCAAGATCGCGGACATCACTATGGCTACACCTTC. This gives the protein CASSQDRGHHYGYTF.

This clone was detected only once. The rearrangement uses TRBV6-1 and TRBJ1-2, with a tentative D call TRBD1 (5 bases). V lost 7 bases to trimming and J lost 5 bases, with 11 bases between them. Germline loops: CDR1 MNHNS, CDR2 SASEGT. The CDR3 contains 12 residues. CDR3 DNA: TGTGCCAGCAATCGGGGGTCTTATGGCTACACCTTC. Protein product: CASNRGSYGYTF.

This clone was seen a single time. This chain connects TRBV5-8 to TRBJ2-7; maybe TRBD2 (5 bases). Between the trimmed V and J ends, which lost 2 bases and 5 bases, there was a span of 11 bases. This CDR3 spans 13 amino acids. Germline V lookup: CDR1 SGHTS, CDR2 YDEGEE. CDR3 sequence reads: CASSFRGSHEQYF. CDR3 DNA sequence: TGTGCCAGCAGCTTCAGAGGGTCCCACGAGCAGTACTTC.

The V and J genes are TRBV19 and TRBJ2-1; 8 bases agree with TRBD2. This CDR3 has 16 amino acids. Germline lookup yields CDR1 LNHDA and CDR2 SQIVND (reference sequence). J was trimmed by 6 bases and V by 0 bases; bases with no gene match: 7. Here the CDR3 reads CASSIDLVAGPNEQFF. The CDR3 region has the DNA TGTGCCAGTAGTATAGATTTGGTAGCGGGACCCAATGAGCAGTTCTTC.

The V call is TRBV7-2, the J call TRBJ1-2; D uncertain. The CDR3 is made up of 14 amino acids. Trimming stripped 1 base from V and 7 bases from J, with 13 bases between. Germline CDR1 SGHTA, CDR2 FQGNSA. The CDR3: CASSLVSAQLGYTF. In nucleotides, the CDR3 is TGTGCCAGCAGCTTAGTGTCAGCGCAACTTGGCTACACCTTC.

The chain recombines TRBV29-1 with TRBJ2-7, with 12 positions matching TRBD2. The length of the CDR3 is 15 residues. Germline CDR1 reads SQVTM; CDR2 reads ANQGSEA. The V segment lost 0 bases and the J segment 5 bases; nucleotides outside the gene matches: 5. The CDR3 sequence is CSVEDLTSGSNEQYF. Here the CDR3 DNA reads TGCAGCGTTGAAGATCTGACTAGCGGGAGTAACGAGCAGTACTTC.

The chain carries TRBV7-9 and TRBJ2-7; 8 bases fit TRBD1. This CDR3 comprises 14 residues. J was trimmed by 0 bases and V by 6 bases; bases with no gene match: 4. CDR1 is SEHNR and CDR2 is FQNEAQ in the germline V gene (reference sequence). DNA for the CDR3: TGTGCCAGCAGGACCGGGACAGGCTCCTACGAGCAGTACTTC. Amino acids: CASRTGTGSYEQYF.

The CDR3 protein is CASSPTGRGGSPNYGYTF. CDR3 DNA sequence: TGTGCCAGCAGCCCCACCGGGCGGGGGGGCAGCCCTAACTATGGCTACACCTTC. This chain connects TRBV2 to TRBJ1-2, with a possible D match to TRBD1 (6 bases). This CDR3 region has 18 residues. V was trimmed by 6 bases and J by 0 bases, leaving 23 bases between them. CDR1 and CDR2 from the germline V gene are SNHLY and FYNNEI. Full variable domain (outside the CDR3, taken from reference TRBV2 and TRBJ1-2): EPEVTQTPSHQVTQMGQEVILRCVPISNHLYFYWYRQILGQKVEFLVSFYNNEISEKSEIFDDQFSVERPDGSNFTLKIRSTKLEDSAMYFCASSPTGRGGSPNYGYTFGSGTRLTVV.

This sequence joins TRBV12-1 and TRBJ1-5. TRBV12-1 is a known pseudogene. The CDR3 contains 11 residues. The CDR3 here is CASSFCQPQHF. CDR3 nucleotides: TGTGCCAGCAGCTTCTGTCAGCCCCAGCATTTT.

The chain combines TRBV5-3 with TRBJ1-4; TRBD1 agrees at 9 bases. TRBV5-3 is flagged as an ORF with uncertain function. CDR3 length: 15 residues. The ends lost 1 base at V and 7 bases at J; junction bases unmatched: 5. As DNA, the CDR3 is TGTGCCAGAAGCTTGCGGGACAGGGAGAGTGAAAAACTGTTTTTT. Encoded protein: CARSLRDRESEKLFF.

The chain carries TRBV19 and TRBJ2-7; a possible D gene is TRBD1 (6 bases). The ends were cut back, 4 bases at V and 6 bases at J, with 13 bases in the middle. Per germline, CDR1 LNHDA and CDR2 SQIVND (reference sequence). The CDR3 extends over 13 amino acids. The CDR3 region is CASSTLQGGEQYF. CDR3 DNA: TGTGCCAGTAGTACCTTACAGGGTGGCGAGCAGTACTTC.

CDR3 in amino acids: CASRTTGGKTQYF. The CDR3 coding sequence is TGTGCCAGCAGAACTACAGGGGGAAAGACCCAGTACTTC. The chain has TRBV14 and TRBJ2-5; 8 bases agree with TRBD1. V was pared by 6 bases and J by 6 bases, with 6 bases of the junction left unmatched. The CDR3 loop spans 13 amino acids. Germline V CDR1 and CDR2: SGHDN, FVKESK. The whole variable domain, filled in from reference TRBV14 and TRBJ2-5, reads EAGVTQFPSHSVIEKGQTVTLRCDPISGHDNLYWYRRVMGKEIKFLLHFVKESKQDESGMPNNRFLAERTGGTYSTLKVQPAELEDSGVYFCASRTTGGKTQYFGPGTRLLVL.

The rearrangement joins TRBV15 to TRBJ2-1, with 11 bases fitting TRBD2. Germline V gives CDR1 LNHNV, CDR2 YYDKDF (reference sequence). V dropped 5 bases and J dropped 2; count of bases not matched to a gene: 14. The CDR3 runs 19 residues. CDR3 amino acids: CATSPRRLAGGSTYNEQFF. As DNA, the CDR3 is TGTGCCACCAGCCCCAGAAGGCTAGCGGGGGGCTCAACCTACAATGAGCAGTTCTTC.

This chain uses TRBV18 with TRBJ2-7, with 11 bases fitting TRBD2. The CDR3 spans 15 residues. The V and J ends lost 5 bases and 1 base, in that order; junction bases with no gene match: 4. Germline V gene data show CDR1 as KGHSH and CDR2 as LQKENI. The CDR3 DNA is TGTGCCAGCTCAGGACGGACTAGCGGGTCCTACGAGCAGTACTTC. This translates into CASSGRTSGSYEQYF.

In DNA form, the CDR3 reads TGTGCCAGCAGCTTGAGTTTTGGTCATTACGAGCAGTACTTC. This encodes CASSLSFGHYEQYF. V usage is TRBV11-2 and J usage is TRBJ2-7; D call uncertain. V lost 3 bases to trimming and J lost 4 bases, with 13 bases between them. CDR3 length: 14 amino acids. CDR1 and CDR2 (germline): SGHAT, FQNNGV.

V and J are TRBV11-3 and TRBJ2-3, with D unclear. From germline, CDR1 is SGHNT and CDR2 YENEEA. V shed 2 bases and J shed 5 bases, with 11 bases lying between them. The CDR3 spans 14 residues. The DNA of the CDR3 is TGTGCCAGCAGCTTATTGGGCAGCCAAGATACGCAGTATTTT. Translation gives CASSLLGSQDTQYF.

As regards this clone: One end of the junction does not line up with germline, which may come from a read error. The chain has TRBV27 and TRBJ2-3, with D tentatively TRBD2 (7 bases). CDR1 and CDR2 from the germline V gene are MNHEY and SMNVEV (reference sequence). CDR3 length equals 15 residues. The CDR3 region is CASRRGGGSTNTQYF. The CDR3 DNA reads as TGTGCCAGCAGAAGGGGCGGGGGCAGCACAAATACGCAGTATTTT.

V gene TRBV14 combines with J gene TRBJ1-2; D not resolved. Germline CDR1 and CDR2: SGHDN and FVKESK. Trimming left V 5 bases short and J 1 base short, with 11 bases between. This CDR3 contains 14 residues. DNA for the CDR3: TGTGCCAGCAGCACGGGGTCGTATAACTATGGCTACACCTTC. Protein: CASSTGSYNYGYTF.

The CDR3 here is CASSNGRGSYEQYF. The CDR3 bases are TGTGCCAGCAGCAACGGGCGGGGCTCCTACGAGCAGTACTTC. V gene TRBV2 combines with J gene TRBJ2-7; tentative D call: TRBD2 (6 bases). This CDR3 spans 14 amino acids. Trimming cost V 6 bases and J 0 bases, with 12 bases left between them. CDR1 is SNHLY and CDR2 is FYNNEI in the germline V gene.

The chain uses TRBV18 and TRBJ2-7; 12 bases align to TRBD1. Per germline, CDR1 KGHSH and CDR2 LQKENI. Unmatched junction bases numbered 5, after V lost 5 bases and J lost 6 bases. The CDR3 is made up of 14 amino acids. CDR3 sequence: CASSGDRGPGEQYF. CDR3 coding DNA: TGTGCCAGCTCAGGGGACAGGGGGCCCGGCGAGCAGTACTTC.

The chain has TRBV7-3 and TRBJ2-7; weak D call: TRBD2 (6 bases). CDR1 is SGHTA and CDR2 is FQGTGA in the germline V gene. V shed 3 bases and J shed 4 bases, with 13 bases lying between them. The CDR3 has 14 amino acids. The CDR3 sequence is CASSFNSGPYEQYF. CDR3 coding DNA: TGTGCCAGCAGCTTTAATAGCGGACCATACGAGCAGTACTTC.

The chain carries TRBV18 and TRBJ1-3, with no clear D. Per the germline V gene, CDR1 is KGHSH and CDR2 is LQKENI. The CDR3 loop spans 15 amino acids. V dropped 2 bases and J dropped 2 bases, with 10 bases sitting between them. CDR3 sequence reads: CASSPVSGTGNTIYF. As DNA, the CDR3 is TGTGCCAGCTCACCAGTGTCGGGGACTGGAAACACCATATATTTT. The full variable domain, rest sourced from reference TRBV18 and TRBJ1-3, is NAGVMQNPRHLVRRRGQEARLRCSPMKGHSHVYWYRQLPEEGLKFMVYLQKENIIDESGMPKERFSAEFPKEGPSILRIQQVVRGDSAAYFCASSPVSGTGNTIYFGEGSWLTVV.

This rearrangement joins TRBV18 to TRBJ1-2, with 10 bases aligning to TRBD1. Trimming cost V 4 bases and J 5 bases; bases outside gene matches: 13. The CDR3 sequence is 17 residues long. The germline V gene encodes CDR1 KGHSH and CDR2 LQKENI. CDR3 region: CASSQETGGAVRYGYTF. The CDR3, as DNA: TGTGCCAGCTCACAGGAGACAGGGGGCGCAGTACGGTATGGCTACACCTTC.

The chain recombines TRBV4-3 with TRBJ2-7; perhaps TRBD2 as D (6 bases). With 2 bases removed from V and 4 bases from J, the gap between germline ends came to 18 bases. The CDR3 has 16 amino acids. The germline V gene encodes CDR1 LGHNA and CDR2 YSLEER. The CDR3 is CASSQRLGGGWYEQYF. The CDR3, as DNA: TGCGCCAGCAGCCAAAGACTTGGGGGAGGCTGGTACGAGCAGTACTTC.